The present T cell receptor (beta chain) was sequenced within a study of T cell repertoires in cytomegalovirus infection. TCRdb passed the reads through MiXCR, listing each CDR3 protein once. This sample has under 90,000 distinct CDR3 sequences, with roughly 44% found just once. CDR1 and CDR2 from the germline V gene are MNHEY and SMNVEV (reference sequence). Germline trimming cut 10 bases from V and 3 bases from J; bases unmatched to any gene: 6. There are 13 residues in the CDR3. Details on this clonotype: Its target is not known.

This TCR was sampled from a human donor in good health (CMV status not recorded). Some clones in this sample may be carry-over from other donors' samples. The source was CD8+ T cells from cultured PBMCs, collected from culture after CMV antigen stimulation. This chain uses TRBV27 with TRBJ1-5; 7 nucleotides align to TRBD1. The CDR3 nucleotides are TGTGCCACTCGACAGGGCAACAATCAGCCCCAGCATTTT. Its protein product is CATRQGNNQPQHF.